The subject of this entry is one TCR beta chain. Deletions cut 2 bases from V and 2 bases from J, with 10 bases between. Germline CDR1 is MNHNY and CDR2 is SVGAGI (reference sequence). This CDR3 has 14 residues. The entry originates in a study of siplizumab effects on memory and regulatory T cells. TCRdb keeps only in-frame clones here, not all; method: immunoSEQ multiplex PCR. The sample records roughly 62,000 clones, roughly 78% being singletons. The clonotype was recovered from a human donor in good health. What was sequenced was memory CD4+ T cells sorted from blood. The J gene is TRBJ2-7, the V gene TRBV6-6; D might be TRBD1 (6 bases). In DNA, the CDR3 is TGTGCCAGCAGTTACATGGGACATACCTACGAGCAGTACTTC. This encodes CASSYMGHTYEQYF.